This T cell receptor (beta chain) was captured in a study of blood T cell repertoires in COVID-19. Looking at the study overall: In each case, the material was cDNA or gDNA derived from T cells, B-cell-depleted T cells, or PBMCs.

The CDR3 extends over 16 amino acids. V was pared by 5 bases and J by 2 bases, with 6 bases of the junction left unmatched. Germline V gene sequence: CDR1 LGHDT, CDR2 YNNKEL (reference sequence). The table came from immunoSEQ multiplex PCR; TCRdb's copy has only in-frame clones and leaves some out. Here the sample spans 30,000 to 40,000 clones, approximately 91% being singletons. The chain has TRBV3-1 (or the pseudogene TRBV3-2) and TRBJ2-3; 11 nucleotides align to TRBD2. What was sequenced was peripheral blood. The receptor comes from a human donor in a cohort sampled during active COVID-19. This chain's CDR3 is CASSTRTSGFTDTQYF. The CDR3 DNA sequence: TGTGCCAGCAGCACCCGGACTAGCGGGTTCACAGATACGCAGTATTTT.